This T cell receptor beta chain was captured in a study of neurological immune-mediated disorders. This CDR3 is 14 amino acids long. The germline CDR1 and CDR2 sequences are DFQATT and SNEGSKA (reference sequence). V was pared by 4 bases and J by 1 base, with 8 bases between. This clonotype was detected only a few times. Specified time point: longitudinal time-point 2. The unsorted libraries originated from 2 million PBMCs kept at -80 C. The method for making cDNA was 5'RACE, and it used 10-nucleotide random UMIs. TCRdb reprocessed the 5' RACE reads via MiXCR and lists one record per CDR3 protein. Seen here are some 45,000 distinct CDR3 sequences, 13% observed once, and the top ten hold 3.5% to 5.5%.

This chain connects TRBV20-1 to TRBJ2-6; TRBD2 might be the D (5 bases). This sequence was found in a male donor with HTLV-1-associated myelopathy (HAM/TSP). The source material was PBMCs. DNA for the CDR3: TGCAGTGCTAATGGACTTTCTGGGGCCAACGTCCTGACTTTC. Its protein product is CSANGLSGANVLTF.